This T cell receptor (beta chain) was recovered during a study of CD8 T cells in ankylosing spondylitis. TCRdb reprocessed the 5' RACE reads via MiXCR and lists one record per CDR3 protein. The sample consists of 450,000 to 550,000 distinct CDR3 sequences, less than 6% of them appearing once. This clonotype was seen repeatedly, ten times or more. The antigen is undetermined. Points from the study as a whole: A motif of several highly homologous TCR beta variants was seen as apparently characteristic of ankylosing spondylitis blood.

The length of the CDR3 is 14 residues. J lost 4 bases, V lost 3 bases, and 6 bases had no gene match. CDR1 SQVTM and CDR2 ANQGSEA come from the germline V gene. Sequencing was performed on blood, either unsorted or a sorted T cell fraction (not recorded which). V is TRBV29-1 and J is TRBJ2-1; 7 positions match TRBD2. This clonotype originated in a male donor with ankylosing spondylitis. The CDR3 loop reads CSVERGMAYNEQFF. DNA for the CDR3: TGCAGCGTTGAGCGGGGGATGGCGTACAATGAGCAGTTCTTC.